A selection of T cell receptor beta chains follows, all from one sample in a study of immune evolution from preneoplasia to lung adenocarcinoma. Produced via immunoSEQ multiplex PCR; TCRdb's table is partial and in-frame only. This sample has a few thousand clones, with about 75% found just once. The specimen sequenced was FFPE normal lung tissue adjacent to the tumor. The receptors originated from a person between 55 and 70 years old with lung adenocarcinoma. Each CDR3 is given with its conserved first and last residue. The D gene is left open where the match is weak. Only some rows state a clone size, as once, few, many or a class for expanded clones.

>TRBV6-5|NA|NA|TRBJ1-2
CASSYSAEDYGYTF
TGTGCCAGCAGTTACTCCGCGGAGGACTATGGCTACACCTTC
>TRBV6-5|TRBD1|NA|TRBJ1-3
CASADRGSNTIYF
TGTGCCAGCGCGGACAGGGGATCGAACACCATATATTTT
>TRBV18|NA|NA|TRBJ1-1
CASSPSGSGSNTEAFF
TGTGCCAGCTCACCATCCGGTTCGGGTAGTAATACTGAAGCTTTCTTT
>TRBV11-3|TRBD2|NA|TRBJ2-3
CASSSLAGGSTDTQYF
TGTGCCAGCAGCTCTCTAGCGGGGGGGAGCACAGATACGCAGTATTTT
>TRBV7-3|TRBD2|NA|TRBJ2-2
CASRTPGLAGAGELFF
TGTGCCAGCAGGACCCCGGGACTAGCGGGGGCCGGGGAGCTGTTTTTT
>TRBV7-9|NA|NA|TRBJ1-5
CASSLSLNQPQHF
TGTGCCAGCAGCTTATCCCTCAACCAGCCCCAGCATTTT
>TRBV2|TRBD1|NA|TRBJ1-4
CASSDDRANEKLFF
TGTGCCAGCAGTGATGACAGGGCGAATGAAAAACTGTTTTTT
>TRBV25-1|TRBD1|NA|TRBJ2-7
CASSREQGAYEQYF
TGTGCCAGCAGTCGGGAACAGGGGGCGTACGAGCAGTACTTC
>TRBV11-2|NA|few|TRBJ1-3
CASSLGGYSGNTIYF
TGTGCCAGCAGCTTAGGGGGATACTCTGGAAACACCATATATTTT
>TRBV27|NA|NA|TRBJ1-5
CASSSGTQPQHF
TGTGCCAGCAGTTCGGGGACCCAGCCCCAGCATTTT
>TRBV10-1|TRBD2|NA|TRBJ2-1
CASGSSGGDRFF
TGCGCCAGCGGATCCAGCGGGGGGGATCGGTTCTTC
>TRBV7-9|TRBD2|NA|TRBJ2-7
CASSLAGGASSYEQYF
TGTGCCAGCAGCTTAGCGGGAGGGGCCAGCTCCTACGAGCAGTACTTC
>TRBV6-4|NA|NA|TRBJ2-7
CASSEGNAYEQYF
TGTGCCAGCAGTGAGGGGAATGCCTACGAGCAGTACTTC
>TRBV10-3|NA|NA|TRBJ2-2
CAISEGKISGELFF
TGTGCCATCAGTGAGGGGAAGATCTCCGGGGAGCTGTTTTTT
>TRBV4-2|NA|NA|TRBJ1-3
CASSQEDRSGNTIYF
TGTGCCAGCAGCCAAGAAGACCGCTCTGGAAACACCATATATTTT
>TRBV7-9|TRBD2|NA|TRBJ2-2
CASSQQGLAGAGELFF
TGTGCCAGCAGCCAGCAAGGACTAGCGGGAGCCGGGGAGCTGTTTTTT
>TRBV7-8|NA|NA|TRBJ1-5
CASSFNQPQHF
TGTGCCAGCAGCTTTAATCAGCCCCAGCATTTT
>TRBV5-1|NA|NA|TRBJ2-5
CASGQQGRPQETQYF
TGCGCCAGCGGTCAACAGGGCAGACCACAAGAGACCCAGTACTTC
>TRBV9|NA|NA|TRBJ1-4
CASSEKDTGSGEKLFF
TGTGCCAGCAGCGAGAAAGACACAGGGTCCGGTGAAAAACTGTTTTTT
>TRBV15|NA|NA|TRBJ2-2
CATSRDWTGELFF
TGTGCCACCAGCAGAGATTGGACCGGGGAGCTGTTTTTT
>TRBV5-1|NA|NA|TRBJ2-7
CASSLEGRTYEQYF
TGCGCCAGCAGCTTGGAGGGCAGAACCTACGAGCAGTACTTC
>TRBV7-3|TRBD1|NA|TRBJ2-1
CASSLTGGDFNEQFF
TGTGCCAGCAGCTTAACAGGGGGCGATTTCAATGAGCAGTTCTTC
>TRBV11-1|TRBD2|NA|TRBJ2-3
CASSSLAGGITDTQYF
TGTGCCAGCAGCTCCTTAGCGGGAGGGATCACAGATACGCAGTATTTT
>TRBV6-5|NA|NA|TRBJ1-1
CASSSSRGDTEAFF
TGTGCCAGCAGTTCTTCCCGCGGAGACACTGAAGCTTTCTTT
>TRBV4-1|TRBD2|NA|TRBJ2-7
CASSEDNSGISEQYF
TGCGCCAGCAGCGAAGATAATAGCGGGATCTCCGAGCAGTACTTC
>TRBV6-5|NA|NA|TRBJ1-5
CASSRGRINQPQHF
TGTGCCAGCAGCCGTGGACGGATCAATCAGCCCCAGCATTTT
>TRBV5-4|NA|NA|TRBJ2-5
CASSSPGLQETQYF
TGTGCCAGCAGCTCCCCGGGACTCCAAGAGACCCAGTACTTC
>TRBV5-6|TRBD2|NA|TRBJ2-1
CASSLLGGAYNEQFF
TGTGCCAGCAGCTTGCTCGGGGGGGCCTACAATGAGCAGTTCTTC
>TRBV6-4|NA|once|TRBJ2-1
CASSDESYNEQFF
TGTGCCAGCAGTGACGAGTCCTACAATGAGCAGTTCTTC
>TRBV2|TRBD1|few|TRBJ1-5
CASSDRGGNQPQHF
TGTGCCAGCAGCGACAGGGGCGGCAATCAGCCCCAGCATTTT
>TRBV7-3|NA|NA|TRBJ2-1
CASSRGDQYNEQFF
TGTGCCAGCAGCCGAGGGGATCAATACAATGAGCAGTTCTTC
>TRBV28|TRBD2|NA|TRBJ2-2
CASSFSGRNTGELFF
TGTGCCAGCAGTTTTAGCGGGAGGAACACCGGGGAGCTGTTTTTT
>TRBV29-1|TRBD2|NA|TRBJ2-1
CSVEMLAGLLFF
TGCAGCGTTGAAATGCTAGCGGGGCTCCTGTTCTTC
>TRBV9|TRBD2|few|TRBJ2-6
CASSVGSLGGVGSSGANVLTF
TGTGCCAGCAGCGTAGGTTCCCTTGGGGGGGTGGGGAGCTCTGGGGCCAACGTCCTGACTTTC
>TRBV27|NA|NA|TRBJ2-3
CASSLRQSWDTQYF
TGTGCCAGCAGTTTACGACAGTCCTGGGATACGCAGTATTTT
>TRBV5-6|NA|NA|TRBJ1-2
CASSLAKANYGYTF
TGTGCCAGCAGCTTGGCCAAGGCTAACTATGGCTACACCTTC
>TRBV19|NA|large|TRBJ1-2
CASSINRWDYGYTF
TGTGCCAGTAGTATTAACAGGTGGGACTATGGCTACACCTTC